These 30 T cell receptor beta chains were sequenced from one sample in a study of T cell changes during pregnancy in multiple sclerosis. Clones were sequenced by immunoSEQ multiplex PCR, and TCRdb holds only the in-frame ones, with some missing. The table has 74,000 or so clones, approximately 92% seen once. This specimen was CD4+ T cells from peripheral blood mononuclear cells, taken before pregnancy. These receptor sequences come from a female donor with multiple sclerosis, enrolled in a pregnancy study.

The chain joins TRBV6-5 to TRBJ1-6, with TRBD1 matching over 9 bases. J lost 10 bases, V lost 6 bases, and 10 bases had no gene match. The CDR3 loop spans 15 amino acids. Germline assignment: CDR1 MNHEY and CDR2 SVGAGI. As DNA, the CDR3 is TGTGCCAGCAGCCGCGATAGGACAGGGGCATCACCCCTCCACTTT. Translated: CASSRDRTGASPLHF.

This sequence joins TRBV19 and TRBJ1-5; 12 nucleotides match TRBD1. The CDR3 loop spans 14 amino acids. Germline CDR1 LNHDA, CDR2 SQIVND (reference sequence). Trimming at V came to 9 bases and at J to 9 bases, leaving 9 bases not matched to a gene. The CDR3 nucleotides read TGTGCCAGCACGGGACAGGGGGCGTATCGGCCCCAGCATTTT. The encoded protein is CASTGQGAYRPQHF.

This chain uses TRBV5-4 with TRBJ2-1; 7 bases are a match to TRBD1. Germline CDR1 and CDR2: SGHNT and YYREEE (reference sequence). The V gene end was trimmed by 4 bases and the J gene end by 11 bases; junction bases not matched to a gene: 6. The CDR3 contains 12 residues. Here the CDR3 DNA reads TGTGCCAGCAGCCTCGAGACAGGGCAGCAGTTCTTC. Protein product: CASSLETGQQFF.

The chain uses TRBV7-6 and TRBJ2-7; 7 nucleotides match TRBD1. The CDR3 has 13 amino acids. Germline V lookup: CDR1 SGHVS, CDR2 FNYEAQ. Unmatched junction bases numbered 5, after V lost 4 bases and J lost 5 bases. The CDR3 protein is CASSSTTGDEQYF. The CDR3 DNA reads TGTGCCAGCAGCTCCACTACAGGGGACGAGCAGTACTTC.

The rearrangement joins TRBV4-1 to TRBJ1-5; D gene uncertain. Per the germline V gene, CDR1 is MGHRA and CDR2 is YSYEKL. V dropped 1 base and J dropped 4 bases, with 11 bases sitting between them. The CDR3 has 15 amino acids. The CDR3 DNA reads TGCGCCAGCAGCCAAGCGGCGAGCGCGAATCAGCCCCAGCATTTT. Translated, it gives CASSQAASANQPQHF.

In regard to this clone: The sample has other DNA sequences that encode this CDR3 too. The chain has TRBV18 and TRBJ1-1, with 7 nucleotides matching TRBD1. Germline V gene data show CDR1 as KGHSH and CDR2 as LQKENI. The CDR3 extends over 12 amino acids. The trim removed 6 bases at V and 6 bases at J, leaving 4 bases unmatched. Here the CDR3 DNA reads TGTGCCAGCTCCCCTGGACAGGCTGAAGCTTTCTTT. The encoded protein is CASSPGQAEAFF.

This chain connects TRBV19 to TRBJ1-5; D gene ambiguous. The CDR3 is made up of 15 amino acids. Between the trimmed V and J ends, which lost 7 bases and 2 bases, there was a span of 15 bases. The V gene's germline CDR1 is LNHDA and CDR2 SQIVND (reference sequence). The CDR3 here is CASKSEWQGNQPQHF. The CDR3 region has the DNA TGTGCCAGTAAAAGTGAATGGCAGGGCAATCAGCCCCAGCATTTT.

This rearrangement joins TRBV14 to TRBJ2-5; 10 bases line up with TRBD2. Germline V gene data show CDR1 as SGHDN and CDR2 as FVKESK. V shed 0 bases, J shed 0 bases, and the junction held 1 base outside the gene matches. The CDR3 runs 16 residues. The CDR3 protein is CASSQELAGDQETQYF. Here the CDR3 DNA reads TGTGCCAGCAGCCAAGAGCTAGCGGGAGACCAAGAGACCCAGTACTTC.

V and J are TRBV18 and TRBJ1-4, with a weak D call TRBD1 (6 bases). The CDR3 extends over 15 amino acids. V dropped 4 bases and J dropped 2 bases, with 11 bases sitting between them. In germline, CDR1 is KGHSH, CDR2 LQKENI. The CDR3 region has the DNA TGTGCCAGCTCACAACTACAGGGTACTAATGAAAAACTGTTTTTT. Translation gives CASSQLQGTNEKLFF.

CDR3 sequence reads: CASSSRAAADTEAFF. DNA of the CDR3: TGTGCCAGCAGTTCTAGAGCGGCGGCAGACACTGAAGCTTTCTTT. The V and J genes are TRBV6-1 and TRBJ1-1; unclear D gene. The V end was cut by 5 bases, the J end by 3 bases, with 16 bases between. Germline CDR1 reads MNHNS; CDR2 reads SASEGT. CDR3 length equals 15 residues.

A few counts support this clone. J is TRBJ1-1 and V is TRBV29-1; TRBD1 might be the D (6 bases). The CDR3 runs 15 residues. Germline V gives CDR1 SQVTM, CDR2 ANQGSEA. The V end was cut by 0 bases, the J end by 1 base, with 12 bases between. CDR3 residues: CSVEDPAGENTEAFF. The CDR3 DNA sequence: TGCAGCGTTGAAGATCCGGCAGGGGAGAACACTGAAGCTTTCTTT.

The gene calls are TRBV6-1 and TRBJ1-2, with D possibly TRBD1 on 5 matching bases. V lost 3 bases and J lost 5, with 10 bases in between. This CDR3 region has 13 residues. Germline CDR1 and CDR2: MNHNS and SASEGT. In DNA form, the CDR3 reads TGTGCCAGCAGTGACAGGGCGACTTATGGCTACACCTTC. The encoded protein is CASSDRATYGYTF.

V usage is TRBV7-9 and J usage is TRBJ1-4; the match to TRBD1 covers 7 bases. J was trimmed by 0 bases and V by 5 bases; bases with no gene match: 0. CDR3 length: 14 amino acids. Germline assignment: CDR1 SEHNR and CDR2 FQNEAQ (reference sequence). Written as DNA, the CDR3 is TGTGCCAGCAGCCAGGGGGCAACTAATGAAAAACTGTTTTTT. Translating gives CASSQGATNEKLFF. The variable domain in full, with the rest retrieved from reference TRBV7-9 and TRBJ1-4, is DTGVSQNPRHKITKRGQNVTFRCDPISEHNRLYWYRQTLGQGPEFLTYFQNEAQLEKSRLLSDRFSAERPKGSFSTLEIQRTEQGDSAMYLCASSQGATNEKLFFGSGTQLSVL.

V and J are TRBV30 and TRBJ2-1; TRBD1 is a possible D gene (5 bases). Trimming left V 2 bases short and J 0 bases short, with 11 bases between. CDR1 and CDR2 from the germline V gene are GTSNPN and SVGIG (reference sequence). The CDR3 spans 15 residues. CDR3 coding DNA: TGTGCCTGGAGTCTTAACACAGGCTCCTACAATGAGCAGTTCTTC. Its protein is CAWSLNTGSYNEQFF.

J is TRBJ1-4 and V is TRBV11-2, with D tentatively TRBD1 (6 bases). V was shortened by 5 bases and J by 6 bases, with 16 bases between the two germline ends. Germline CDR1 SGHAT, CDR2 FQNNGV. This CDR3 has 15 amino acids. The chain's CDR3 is CASSPPGGGYEKLFF. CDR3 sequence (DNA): TGTGCCAGCAGCCCCCCGGGAGGGGGTTATGAAAAACTGTTTTTT.

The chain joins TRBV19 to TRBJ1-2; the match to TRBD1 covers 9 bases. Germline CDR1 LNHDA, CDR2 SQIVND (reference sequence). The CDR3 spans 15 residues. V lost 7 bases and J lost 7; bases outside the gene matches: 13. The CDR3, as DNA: TGTGCCAGTACTCGAACCGGGGGGACAGGGTTTGGCTACACCTTC. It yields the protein CASTRTGGTGFGYTF.

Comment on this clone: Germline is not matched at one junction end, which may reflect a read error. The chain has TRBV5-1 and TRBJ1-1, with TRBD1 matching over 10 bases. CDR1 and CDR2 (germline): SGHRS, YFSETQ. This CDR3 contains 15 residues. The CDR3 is CANSLEGTGVTEAFF. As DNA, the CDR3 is TGCGCCAACAGCTTGGAAGGGACAGGGGTAACTGAAGCTTTCTTT. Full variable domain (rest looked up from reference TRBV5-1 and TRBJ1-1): KAGVTQTPRYLIKTRGQQVTLSCSPISGHRSVSWYQQTPGQGLQFLFEYFSETQRNKGNFPGRFSGRQFSNSRSEMNVSTLELGDSALYLCANSLEGTGVTEAFFGQGTRLTVV.

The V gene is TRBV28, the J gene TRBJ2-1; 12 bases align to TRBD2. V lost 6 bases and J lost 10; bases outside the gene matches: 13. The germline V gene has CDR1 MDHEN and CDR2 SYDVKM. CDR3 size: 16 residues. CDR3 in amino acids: CASRAPGLAGGGEQFF. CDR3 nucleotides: TGTGCCAGCAGGGCCCCGGGGCTAGCGGGAGGGGGGGAGCAGTTCTTC.

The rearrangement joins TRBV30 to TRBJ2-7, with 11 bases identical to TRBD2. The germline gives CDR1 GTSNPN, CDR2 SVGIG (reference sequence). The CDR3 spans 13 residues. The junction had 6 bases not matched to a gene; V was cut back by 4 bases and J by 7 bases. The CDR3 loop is CAWTSGGSGEQYF. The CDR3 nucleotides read TGTGCCTGGACTAGCGGGGGGTCGGGGGAGCAGTACTTC.

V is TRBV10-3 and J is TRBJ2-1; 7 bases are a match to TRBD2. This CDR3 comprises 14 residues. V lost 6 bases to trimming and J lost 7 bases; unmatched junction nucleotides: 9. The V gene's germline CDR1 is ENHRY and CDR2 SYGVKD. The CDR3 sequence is CAIRESGAGNEQFF. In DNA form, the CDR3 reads TGTGCCATCAGGGAATCGGGAGCGGGGAATGAGCAGTTCTTC.

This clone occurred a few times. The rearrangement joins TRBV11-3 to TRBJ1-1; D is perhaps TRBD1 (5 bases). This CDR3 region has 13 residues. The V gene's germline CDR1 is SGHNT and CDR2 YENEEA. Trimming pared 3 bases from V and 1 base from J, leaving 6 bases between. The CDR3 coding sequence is TGTGCCAGCAGCTTCGACAGGAACACTGAAGCTTTCTTT. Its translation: CASSFDRNTEAFF.

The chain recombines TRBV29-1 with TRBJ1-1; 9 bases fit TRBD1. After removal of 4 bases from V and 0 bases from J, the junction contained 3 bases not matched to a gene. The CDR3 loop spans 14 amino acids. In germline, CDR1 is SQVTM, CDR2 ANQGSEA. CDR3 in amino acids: CSVGGTGMNTEAFF. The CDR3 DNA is TGCAGCGTTGGCGGGACAGGGATGAACACTGAAGCTTTCTTT.

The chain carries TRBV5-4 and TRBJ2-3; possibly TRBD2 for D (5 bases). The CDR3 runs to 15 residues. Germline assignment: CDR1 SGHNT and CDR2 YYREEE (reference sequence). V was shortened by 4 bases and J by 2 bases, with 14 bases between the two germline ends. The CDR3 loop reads CASSPGNPPTDTQYF. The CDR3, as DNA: TGTGCCAGCAGCCCGGGGAATCCCCCCACAGATACGCAGTATTTT.

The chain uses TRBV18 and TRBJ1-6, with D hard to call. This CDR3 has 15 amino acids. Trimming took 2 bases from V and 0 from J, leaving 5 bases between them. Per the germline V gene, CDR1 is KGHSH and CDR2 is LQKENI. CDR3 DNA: TGTGCCAGCTCACCAGAGAGCTCCTATAATTCACCCCTCCACTTT. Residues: CASSPESSYNSPLHF.

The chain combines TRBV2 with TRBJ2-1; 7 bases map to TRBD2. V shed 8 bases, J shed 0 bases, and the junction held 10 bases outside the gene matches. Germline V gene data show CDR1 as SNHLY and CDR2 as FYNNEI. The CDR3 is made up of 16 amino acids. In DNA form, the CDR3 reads TGTGCCAGCGGTACTAGCGACACCCGCTCCTACAATGAGCAGTTCTTC. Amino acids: CASGTSDTRSYNEQFF.

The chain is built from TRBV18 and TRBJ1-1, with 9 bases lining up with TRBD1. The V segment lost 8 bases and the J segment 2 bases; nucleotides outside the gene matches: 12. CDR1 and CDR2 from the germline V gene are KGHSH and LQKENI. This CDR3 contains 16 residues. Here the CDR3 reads CASRAPGQGLNTEAFF. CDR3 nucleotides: TGTGCCAGCCGAGCCCCGGGACAGGGCCTTAACACTGAAGCTTTCTTT.

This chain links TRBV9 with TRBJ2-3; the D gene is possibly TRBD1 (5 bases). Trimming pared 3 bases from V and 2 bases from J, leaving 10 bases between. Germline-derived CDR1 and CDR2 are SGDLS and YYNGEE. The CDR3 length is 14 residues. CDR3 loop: CASSAGHSTDTQYF. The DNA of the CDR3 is TGTGCCAGCAGCGCAGGACATTCCACAGATACGCAGTATTTT.

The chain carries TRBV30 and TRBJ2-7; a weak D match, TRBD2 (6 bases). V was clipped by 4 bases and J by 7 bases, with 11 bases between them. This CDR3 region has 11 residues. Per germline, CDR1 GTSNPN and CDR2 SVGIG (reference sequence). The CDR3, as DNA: TGTGCCTGGATTGGGGGGAGGGAGCAGTACTTC. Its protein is CAWIGGREQYF.

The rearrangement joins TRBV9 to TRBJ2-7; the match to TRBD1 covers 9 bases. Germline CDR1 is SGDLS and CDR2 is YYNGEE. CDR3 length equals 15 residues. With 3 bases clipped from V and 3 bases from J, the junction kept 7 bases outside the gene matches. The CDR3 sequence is CASSATGTGLYEQYF. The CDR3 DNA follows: TGTGCCAGCAGCGCTACCGGGACAGGGCTCTACGAGCAGTACTTC.

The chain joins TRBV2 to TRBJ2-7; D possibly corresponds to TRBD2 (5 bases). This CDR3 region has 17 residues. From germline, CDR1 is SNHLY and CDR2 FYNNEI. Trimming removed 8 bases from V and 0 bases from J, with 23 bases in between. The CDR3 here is CASAMTAPGFFSYEQYF. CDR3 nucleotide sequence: TGTGCCAGCGCCATGACCGCTCCGGGGTTTTTCTCCTACGAGCAGTACTTC.